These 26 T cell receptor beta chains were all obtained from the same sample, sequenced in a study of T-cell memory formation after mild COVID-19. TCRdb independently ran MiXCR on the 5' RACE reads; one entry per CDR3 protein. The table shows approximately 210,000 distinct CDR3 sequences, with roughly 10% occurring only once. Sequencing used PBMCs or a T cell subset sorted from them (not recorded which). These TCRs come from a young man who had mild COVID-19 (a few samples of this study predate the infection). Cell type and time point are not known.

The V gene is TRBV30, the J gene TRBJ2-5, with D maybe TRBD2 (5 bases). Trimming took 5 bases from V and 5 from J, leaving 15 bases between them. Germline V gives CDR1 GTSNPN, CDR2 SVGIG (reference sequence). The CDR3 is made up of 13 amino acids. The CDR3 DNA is TGTGCCTGGGCTATCGGGCGAGGGGAGACCCAGTACTTC. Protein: CAWAIGRGETQYF.

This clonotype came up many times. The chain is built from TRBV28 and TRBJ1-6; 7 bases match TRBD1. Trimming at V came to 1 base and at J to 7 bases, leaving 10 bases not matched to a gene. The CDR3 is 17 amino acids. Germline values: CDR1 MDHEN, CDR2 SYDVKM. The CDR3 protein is CASSLSQGVGGNSPLHF. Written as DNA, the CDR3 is TGTGCCAGCAGTTTATCCCAGGGGGTAGGGGGGAATTCACCCCTCCACTTT.

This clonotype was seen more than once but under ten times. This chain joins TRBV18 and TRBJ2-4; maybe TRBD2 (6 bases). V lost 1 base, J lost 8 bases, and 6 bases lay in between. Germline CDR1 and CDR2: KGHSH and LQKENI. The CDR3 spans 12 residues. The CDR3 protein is CASSPREDIQYF. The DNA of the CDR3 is TGTGCCAGCTCACCACGGGAGGACATTCAGTACTTC.

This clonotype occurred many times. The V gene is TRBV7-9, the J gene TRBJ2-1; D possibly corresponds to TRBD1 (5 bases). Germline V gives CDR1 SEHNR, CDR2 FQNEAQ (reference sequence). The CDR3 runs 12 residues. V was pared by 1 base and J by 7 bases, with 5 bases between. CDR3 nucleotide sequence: TGTGCCAGCAGCTTAGACAGGAATGAGCAGTTCTTC. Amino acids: CASSLDRNEQFF.

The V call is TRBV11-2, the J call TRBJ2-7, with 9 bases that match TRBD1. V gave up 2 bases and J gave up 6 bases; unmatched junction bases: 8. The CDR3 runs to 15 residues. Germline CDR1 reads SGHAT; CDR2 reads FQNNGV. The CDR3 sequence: CASSLPGQGGIEQYF. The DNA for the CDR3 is TGTGCCAGCAGCTTACCGGGACAGGGTGGAATCGAGCAGTACTTC.

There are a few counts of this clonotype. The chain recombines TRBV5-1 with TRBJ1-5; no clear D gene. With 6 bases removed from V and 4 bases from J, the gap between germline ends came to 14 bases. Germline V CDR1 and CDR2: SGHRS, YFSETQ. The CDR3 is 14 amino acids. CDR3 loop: CASKTEGPNQPQHF. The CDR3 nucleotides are TGCGCCAGCAAGACCGAAGGGCCTAATCAGCCCCAGCATTTT.

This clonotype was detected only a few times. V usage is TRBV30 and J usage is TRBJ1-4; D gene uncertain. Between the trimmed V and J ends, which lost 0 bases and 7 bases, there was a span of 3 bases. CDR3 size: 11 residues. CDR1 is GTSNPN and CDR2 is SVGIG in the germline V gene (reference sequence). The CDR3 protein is CAWSVGEKLFF. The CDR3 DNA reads TGTGCCTGGAGTGTAGGTGAAAAACTGTTTTTT. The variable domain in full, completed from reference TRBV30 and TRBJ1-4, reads SQTIHQWPATLVQPVGSPLSLECTVEGTSNPNLYWYRQAAGRGLQLLFYSVGIGQISSEVPQNLSASRPQDRQFILSSKKLLLSDSGFYLCAWSVGEKLFFGSGTQLSVL.

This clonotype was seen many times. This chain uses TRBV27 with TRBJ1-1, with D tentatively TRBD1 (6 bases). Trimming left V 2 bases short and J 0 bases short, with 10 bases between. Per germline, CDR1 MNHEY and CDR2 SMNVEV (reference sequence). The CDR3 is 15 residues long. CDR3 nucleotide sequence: TGTGCCAGCAGTTTAACCGGACAGCTGAACACTGAAGCTTTCTTT. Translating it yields CASSLTGQLNTEAFF.

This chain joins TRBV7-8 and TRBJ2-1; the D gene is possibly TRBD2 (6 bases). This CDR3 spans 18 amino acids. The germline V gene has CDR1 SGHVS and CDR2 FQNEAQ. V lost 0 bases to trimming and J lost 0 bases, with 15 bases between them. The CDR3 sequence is CASSLAEGRPTSYNEQFF. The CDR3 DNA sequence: TGTGCCAGCAGCTTAGCGGAGGGCAGGCCGACCTCCTACAATGAGCAGTTCTTC.

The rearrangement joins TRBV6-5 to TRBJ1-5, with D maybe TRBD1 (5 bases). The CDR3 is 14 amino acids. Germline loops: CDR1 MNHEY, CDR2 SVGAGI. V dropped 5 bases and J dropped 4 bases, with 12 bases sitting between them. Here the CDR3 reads CASSRRDGNQPQHF. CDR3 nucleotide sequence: TGTGCCAGCAGTCGCCGGGACGGGAATCAGCCCCAGCATTTT.

CDR3: CSASWQTGDQYF. The CDR3 bases are TGCAGTGCTAGCTGGCAAACCGGCGATCAGTACTTC. The chain combines TRBV20-1 with TRBJ2-7, with D unclear. Trimming removed 3 bases from V and 10 bases from J, with 16 bases in between. CDR3 size: 12 residues. CDR1 and CDR2 from the germline V gene are DFQATT and SNEGSKA (reference sequence).

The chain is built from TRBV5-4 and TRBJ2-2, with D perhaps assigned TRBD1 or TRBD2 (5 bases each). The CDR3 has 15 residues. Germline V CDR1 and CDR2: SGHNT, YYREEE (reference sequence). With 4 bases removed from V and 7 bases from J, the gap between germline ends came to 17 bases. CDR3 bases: TGTGCCAGCAGCCTGCCCGGGACCCTCGGCGGGGAGCTGTTTTTT. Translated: CASSLPGTLGGELFF.

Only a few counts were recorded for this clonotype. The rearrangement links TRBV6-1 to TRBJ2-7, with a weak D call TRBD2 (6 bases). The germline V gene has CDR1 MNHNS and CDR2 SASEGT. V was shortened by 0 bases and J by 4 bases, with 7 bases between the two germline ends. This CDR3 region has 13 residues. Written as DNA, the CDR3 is TGTGCCAGCAGTGAAGCCCGGGGGTACGAGCAGTACGTC. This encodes CASSEARGYEQYV.

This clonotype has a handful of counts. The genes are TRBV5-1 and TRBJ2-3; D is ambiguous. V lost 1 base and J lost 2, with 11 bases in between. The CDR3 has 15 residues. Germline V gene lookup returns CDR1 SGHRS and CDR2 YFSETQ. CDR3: CASSLMKSVTDTQYF. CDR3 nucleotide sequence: TGCGCCAGCAGCTTGATGAAGTCCGTCACAGATACGCAGTATTTT.

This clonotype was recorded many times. The CDR3 DNA is TGTGCCAGCAGGGGGACGGGGAACACCGGGGAGCTGTTTTTT. It is translated as CASRGTGNTGELFF. V and J are TRBV7-2 and TRBJ2-2, with D perhaps TRBD1 or TRBD2 (5 bases each). The CDR3 is made up of 14 amino acids. Germline CDR1 and CDR2: SGHTA and FQGNSA. V lost 6 bases and J 1 base, leaving 9 bases between the germline ends.

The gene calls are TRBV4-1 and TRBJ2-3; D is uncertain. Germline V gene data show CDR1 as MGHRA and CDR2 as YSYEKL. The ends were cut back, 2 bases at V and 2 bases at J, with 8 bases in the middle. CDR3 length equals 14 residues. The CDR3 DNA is TGCGCCAGCAGCCAACTATTTTCCACAGATACGCAGTATTTT. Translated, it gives CASSQLFSTDTQYF.

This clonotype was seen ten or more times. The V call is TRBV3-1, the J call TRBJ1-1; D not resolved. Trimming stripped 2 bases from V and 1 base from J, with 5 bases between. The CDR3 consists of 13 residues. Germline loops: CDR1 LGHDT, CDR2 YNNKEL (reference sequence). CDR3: CASSQRQNTEAFF. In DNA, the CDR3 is TGTGCCAGCAGCCAACGCCAGAACACTGAAGCTTTCTTT.

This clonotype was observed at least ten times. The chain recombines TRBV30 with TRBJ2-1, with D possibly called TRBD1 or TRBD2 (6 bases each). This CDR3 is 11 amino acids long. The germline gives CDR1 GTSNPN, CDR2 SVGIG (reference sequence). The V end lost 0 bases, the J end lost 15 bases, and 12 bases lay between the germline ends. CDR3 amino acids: CAWSVRGAAFF. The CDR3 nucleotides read TGTGCCTGGAGTGTAAGGGGGGCCGCGTTCTTC. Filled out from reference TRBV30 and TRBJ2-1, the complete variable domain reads SQTIHQWPATLVQPVGSPLSLECTVEGTSNPNLYWYRQAAGRGLQLLFYSVGIGQISSEVPQNLSASRPQDRQFILSSKKLLLSDSGFYLCAWSVRGAAFFGPGTRLTVL.

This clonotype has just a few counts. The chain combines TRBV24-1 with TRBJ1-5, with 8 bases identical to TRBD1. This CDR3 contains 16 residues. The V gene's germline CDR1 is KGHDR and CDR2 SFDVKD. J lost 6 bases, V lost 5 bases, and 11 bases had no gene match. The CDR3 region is CATSGPTGAAGQPQHF. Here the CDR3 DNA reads TGTGCCACCAGTGGTCCGACAGGGGCAGCGGGTCAGCCCCAGCATTTT.

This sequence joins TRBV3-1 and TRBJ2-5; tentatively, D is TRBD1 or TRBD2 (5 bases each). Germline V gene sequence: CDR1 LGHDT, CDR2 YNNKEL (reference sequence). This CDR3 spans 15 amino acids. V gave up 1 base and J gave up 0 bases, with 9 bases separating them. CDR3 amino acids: CASSQGWGNQETQYF. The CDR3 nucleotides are TGTGCCAGCAGCCAAGGGTGGGGGAACCAAGAGACCCAGTACTTC.

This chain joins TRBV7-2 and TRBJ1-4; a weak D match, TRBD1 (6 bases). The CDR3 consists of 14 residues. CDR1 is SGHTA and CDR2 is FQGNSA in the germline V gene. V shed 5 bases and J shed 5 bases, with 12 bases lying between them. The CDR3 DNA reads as TGTGCCAGCAGCATACAGGGCACCAATGAAAAACTGTTTTTT. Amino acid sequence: CASSIQGTNEKLFF.

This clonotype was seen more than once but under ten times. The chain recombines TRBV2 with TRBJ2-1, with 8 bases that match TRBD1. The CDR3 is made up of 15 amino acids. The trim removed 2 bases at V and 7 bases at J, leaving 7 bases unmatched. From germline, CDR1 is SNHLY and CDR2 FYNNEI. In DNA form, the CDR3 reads TGTGCCAGCAGTGAAAGGGCCAGGGGGCAGAATGAGCAGTTCTTC. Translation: CASSERARGQNEQFF.

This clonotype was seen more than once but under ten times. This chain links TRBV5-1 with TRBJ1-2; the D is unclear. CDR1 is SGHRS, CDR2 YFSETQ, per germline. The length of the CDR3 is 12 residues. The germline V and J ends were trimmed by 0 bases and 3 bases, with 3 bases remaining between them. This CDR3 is CASSLGYYGYTF. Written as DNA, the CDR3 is TGCGCCAGCAGCTTGGGTTACTATGGCTACACCTTC.

CDR3 coding DNA: TGCGCCAGCAGCTTGGCCGGGGGGAACTCCTACGAGCAGTACGTC. Translating gives CASSLAGGNSYEQYV. The chain joins TRBV5-1 to TRBJ2-7, with 7 bases matching TRBD2. Germline values: CDR1 SGHRS, CDR2 YFSETQ. J was trimmed by 0 bases and V by 0 bases; bases with no gene match: 3. This CDR3 region has 15 residues.

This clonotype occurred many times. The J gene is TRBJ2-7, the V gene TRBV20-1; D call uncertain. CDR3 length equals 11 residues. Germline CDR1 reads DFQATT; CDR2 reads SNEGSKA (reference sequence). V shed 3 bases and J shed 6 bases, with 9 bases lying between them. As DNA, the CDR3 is TGCAGTGCTAGTCCGTATTTCGAGCAGTACGTC. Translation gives CSASPYFEQYV.

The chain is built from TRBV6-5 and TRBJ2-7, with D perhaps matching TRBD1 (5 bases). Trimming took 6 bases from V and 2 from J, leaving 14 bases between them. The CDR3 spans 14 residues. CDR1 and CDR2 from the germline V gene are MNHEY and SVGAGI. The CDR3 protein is CASRRQSIAYEQYV. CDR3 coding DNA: TGTGCCAGCAGACGACAGAGTATAGCCTACGAGCAGTACGTC.